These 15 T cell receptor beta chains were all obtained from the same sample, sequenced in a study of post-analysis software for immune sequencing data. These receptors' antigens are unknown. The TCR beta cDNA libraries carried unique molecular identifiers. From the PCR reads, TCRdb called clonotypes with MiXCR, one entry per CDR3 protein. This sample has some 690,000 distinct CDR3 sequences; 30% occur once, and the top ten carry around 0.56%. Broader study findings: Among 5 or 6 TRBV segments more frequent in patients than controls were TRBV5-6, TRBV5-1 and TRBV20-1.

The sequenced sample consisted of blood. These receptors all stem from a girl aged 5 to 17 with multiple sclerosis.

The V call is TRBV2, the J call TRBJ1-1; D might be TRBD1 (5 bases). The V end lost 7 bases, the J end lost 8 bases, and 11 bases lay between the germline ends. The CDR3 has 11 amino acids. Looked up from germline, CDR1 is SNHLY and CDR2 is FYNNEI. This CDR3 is CASNVGVEAFF. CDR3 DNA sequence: TGTGCCAGCAATGTGGGGGTAGAAGCTTTCTTT.

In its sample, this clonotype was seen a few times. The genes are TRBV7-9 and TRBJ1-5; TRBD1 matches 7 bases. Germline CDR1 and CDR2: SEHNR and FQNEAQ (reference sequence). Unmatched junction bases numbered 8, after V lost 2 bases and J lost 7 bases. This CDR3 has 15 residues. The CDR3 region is CASSLYPGQLQPQHF. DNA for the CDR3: TGTGCCAGCAGCTTATACCCGGGACAGTTGCAGCCCCAGCATTTT.

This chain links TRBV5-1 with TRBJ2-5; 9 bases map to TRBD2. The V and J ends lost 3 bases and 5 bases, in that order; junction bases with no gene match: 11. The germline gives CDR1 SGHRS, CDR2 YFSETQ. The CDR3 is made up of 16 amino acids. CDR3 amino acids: CASSWNPSGVGETQYF. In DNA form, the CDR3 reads TGCGCCAGCAGCTGGAACCCTAGCGGGGTAGGGGAGACCCAGTACTTC.

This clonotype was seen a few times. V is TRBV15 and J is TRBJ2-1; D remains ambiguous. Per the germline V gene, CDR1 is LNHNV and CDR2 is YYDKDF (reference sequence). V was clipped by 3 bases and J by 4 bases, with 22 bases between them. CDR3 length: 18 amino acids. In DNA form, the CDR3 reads TGTGCCACCAGCAGGTGTCTCGAGTTCCCGTTGGGTTACAATGAGCAGTTCTTC. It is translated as CATSRCLEFPLGYNEQFF. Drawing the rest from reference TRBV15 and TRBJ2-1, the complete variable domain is DAMVIQNPRYQVTQFGKPVTLSCSQTLNHNVMYWYQQKSSQAPKLLFHYYDKDFNNEADTPDNFQSRRPNTSFCFLDIRSPGLGDTAMYLCATSRCLEFPLGYNEQFFGPGTRLTVL.

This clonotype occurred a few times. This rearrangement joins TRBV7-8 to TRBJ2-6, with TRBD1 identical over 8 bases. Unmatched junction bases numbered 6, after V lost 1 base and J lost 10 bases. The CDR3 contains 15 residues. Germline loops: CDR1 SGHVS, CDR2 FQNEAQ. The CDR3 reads CASSLVGQGANVLTF. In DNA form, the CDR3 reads TGTGCCAGCAGCTTAGTAGGACAGGGCGCAAACGTCCTGACTTTC.

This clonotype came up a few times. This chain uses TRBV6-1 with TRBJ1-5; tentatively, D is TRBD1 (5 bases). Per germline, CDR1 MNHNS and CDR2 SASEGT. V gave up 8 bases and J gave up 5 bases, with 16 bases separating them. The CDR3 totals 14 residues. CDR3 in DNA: TGTGCCAGCGTTCACCGGGGGAGGGATCAGCCCCAGCATTTT. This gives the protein CASVHRGRDQPQHF.

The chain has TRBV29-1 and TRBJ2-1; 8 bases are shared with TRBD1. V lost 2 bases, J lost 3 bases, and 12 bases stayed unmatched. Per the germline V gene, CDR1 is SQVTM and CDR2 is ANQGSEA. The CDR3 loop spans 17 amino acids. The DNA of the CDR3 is TGCAGCGTTGAATTTTTTTTAGGACAGGGCTTCTACAATGAGCAGTTCTTC. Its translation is CSVEFFLGQGFYNEQFF.

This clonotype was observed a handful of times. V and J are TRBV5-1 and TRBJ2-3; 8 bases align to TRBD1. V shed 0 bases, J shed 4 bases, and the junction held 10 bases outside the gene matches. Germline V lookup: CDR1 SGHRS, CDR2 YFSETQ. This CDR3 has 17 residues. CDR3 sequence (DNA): TGCGCCAGCAGCTTGGACTGGACAGGGATAGGGGCAGATACGCAGTATTTT. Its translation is CASSLDWTGIGADTQYF.

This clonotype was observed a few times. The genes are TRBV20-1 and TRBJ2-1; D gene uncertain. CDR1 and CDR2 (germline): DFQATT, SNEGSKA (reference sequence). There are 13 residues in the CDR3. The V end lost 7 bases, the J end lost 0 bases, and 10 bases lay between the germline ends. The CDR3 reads CSVAHFSYNEQFF. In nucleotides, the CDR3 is TGCAGTGTAGCTCACTTCTCCTACAATGAGCAGTTCTTC.

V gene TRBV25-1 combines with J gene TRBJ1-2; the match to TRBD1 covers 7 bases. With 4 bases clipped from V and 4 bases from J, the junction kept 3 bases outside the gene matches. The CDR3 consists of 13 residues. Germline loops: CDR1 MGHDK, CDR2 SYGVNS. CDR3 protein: CASSARDSYGYTF. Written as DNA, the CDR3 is TGTGCCAGCAGTGCTCGGGACAGCTATGGCTACACCTTC.

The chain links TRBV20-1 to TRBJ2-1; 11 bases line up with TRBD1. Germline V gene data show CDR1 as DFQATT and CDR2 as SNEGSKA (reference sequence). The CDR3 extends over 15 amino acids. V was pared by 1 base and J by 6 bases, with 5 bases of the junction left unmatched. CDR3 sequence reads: CSARGWTGGINEQFF. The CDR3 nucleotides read TGCAGTGCTAGAGGTTGGACAGGGGGCATCAATGAGCAGTTCTTC.

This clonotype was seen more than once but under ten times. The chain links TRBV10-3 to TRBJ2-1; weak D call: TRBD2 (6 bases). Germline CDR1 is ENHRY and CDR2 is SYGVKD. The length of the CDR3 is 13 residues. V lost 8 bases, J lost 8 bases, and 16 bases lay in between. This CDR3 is CAIVPGWGDEQFF. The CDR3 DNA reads TGTGCCATCGTCCCTGGGTGGGGGGATGAGCAGTTCTTC.

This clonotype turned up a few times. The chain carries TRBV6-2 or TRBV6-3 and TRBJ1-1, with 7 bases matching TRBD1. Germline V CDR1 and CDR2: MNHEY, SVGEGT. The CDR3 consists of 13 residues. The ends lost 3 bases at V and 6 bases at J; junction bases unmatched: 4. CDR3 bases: TGTGCCAGCAGTTATGGACAGGACCCTGAAGCTTTCTTT. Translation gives CASSYGQDPEAFF.

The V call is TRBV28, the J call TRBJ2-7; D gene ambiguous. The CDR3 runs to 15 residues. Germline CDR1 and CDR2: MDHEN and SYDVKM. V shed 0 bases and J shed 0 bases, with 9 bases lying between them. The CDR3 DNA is TGTGCCAGCAGTTTATGGGGCGGAAACTCCTACGAGCAGTACTTC. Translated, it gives CASSLWGGNSYEQYF.

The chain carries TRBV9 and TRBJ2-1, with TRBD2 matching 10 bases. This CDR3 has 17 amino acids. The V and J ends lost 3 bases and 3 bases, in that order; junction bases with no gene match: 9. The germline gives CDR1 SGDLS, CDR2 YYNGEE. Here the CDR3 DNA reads TGTGCCAGCAGCGGCCGTGCCCTAGCGGGAGTCTACAATGAGCAGTTCTTC. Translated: CASSGRALAGVYNEQFF.